The next 14 T cell receptor beta chains were all read from a single sample in a study of cytomegalovirus exposure and HLA in healthy donors. The PCR was carried out with 60 Vbeta primers and 13 Jbeta primers. TCRdb's table, derived via immunoSEQ multiplex PCR, lists solely in-frame clones and lacks some. This table holds over 150,000 clones, 84% found once. Sequencing used PBMCs. These receptors were obtained from a girl aged 5-17 years in good health and CMV-seropositive.

This rearrangement joins TRBV9 to TRBJ1-3; 10 nucleotides agree with TRBD1. Germline lookup yields CDR1 SGDLS and CDR2 YYNGEE. This CDR3 comprises 14 residues. V shed 4 bases, J shed 4 bases, and the junction held 2 bases outside the gene matches. CDR3 coding DNA: TGTGCCAGCAGCAGACAGGGGGCAGGAAACACCATATATTTT. This encodes CASSRQGAGNTIYF.

The chain employs TRBV7-3 and TRBJ2-1, with 7 bases lining up with TRBD2. The germline gives CDR1 SGHTA, CDR2 FQGTGA. The CDR3 contains 14 residues. V dropped 5 bases and J dropped 5; count of bases not matched to a gene: 6. The CDR3 sequence: CASSLGLGHNEQFF. The CDR3 DNA reads TGTGCCAGCAGCCTAGGACTAGGACACAATGAGCAGTTCTTC. The full variable domain, rest sourced from reference TRBV7-3 and TRBJ2-1, is GAGVSQTPSNKVTEKGKYVELRCDPISGHTALYWYRQSLGQGPEFLIYFQGTGAADDSGLPNDRFFAVRPEGSVSTLKIQRTERGDSAVYLCASSLGLGHNEQFFGPGTRLTVL.

The V call is TRBV9, the J call TRBJ1-1; D is undetermined. The V and J ends lost 4 bases and 4 bases respectively, with 17 bases between them. Germline loops: CDR1 SGDLS, CDR2 YYNGEE. The CDR3 covers 15 residues. Here the CDR3 DNA reads TGTGCCAGCAGCCCGGTTTCAGGATTTCCCACTGAAGCTTTCTTT. Its translation is CASSPVSGFPTEAFF. The full variable domain, completed using reference TRBV9 and TRBJ1-1, is DSGVTQTPKHLITATGQRVTLRCSPRSGDLSVYWYQQSLDQGLQFLIQYYNGEERAKGNILERFSAQQFPDLHSELNLSSLELGDSALYFCASSPVSGFPTEAFFGQGTRLTVV.

The chain links TRBV7-9 to TRBJ2-1; 10 nucleotides match TRBD1. The CDR3 runs 16 residues. The V gene end was trimmed by 2 bases and the J gene end by 6 bases; junction bases not matched to a gene: 7. Germline CDR1 SEHNR, CDR2 FQNEAQ (reference sequence). CDR3 protein: CASSLLRDRGINEQFF. CDR3 DNA: TGTGCCAGCAGCTTATTACGGGACAGGGGTATCAATGAGCAGTTCTTC.

This rearrangement joins TRBV7-9 to TRBJ2-7, with 10 bases matching TRBD2. CDR1 and CDR2 from the germline V gene are SEHNR and FQNEAQ (reference sequence). There are 16 residues in the CDR3. Trimming at V came to 5 bases and at J to 3 bases, leaving 10 bases not matched to a gene. CDR3 protein: CASSTLTSGADYEQYF. The CDR3 DNA reads as TGTGCCAGCAGCACCCTCACTAGCGGGGCCGACTACGAGCAGTACTTC.

V and J are TRBV27 and TRBJ1-4, with D possibly matching TRBD1 (5 bases). There are 15 residues in the CDR3. Looked up from germline, CDR1 is MNHEY and CDR2 is SMNVEV (reference sequence). V lost 3 bases to trimming and J lost 8 bases, with 16 bases between them. As DNA, the CDR3 is TGTGCCAGCAGTTTTTTCGGGGGAGGGGAAGAAAAACTGTTTTTT. This encodes CASSFFGGGEEKLFF.

The rearrangement uses TRBV6-5 and TRBJ2-7, with TRBD1 matching over 7 bases. This CDR3 has 14 residues. Germline-derived CDR1 and CDR2 are MNHEY and SVGAGI. J was trimmed by 3 bases and V by 7 bases; bases with no gene match: 9. The CDR3 DNA follows: TGTGCCAGCAAGAAACTAGGACAGGTCTACGAGCAGTACTTC. This codes for CASKKLGQVYEQYF.

This chain connects TRBV2 to TRBJ1-4; no firm D call. Trimming pared 10 bases from V and 8 bases from J, leaving 17 bases between. Germline assignment: CDR1 SNHLY and CDR2 FYNNEI. The CDR3 is 13 residues long. Here the CDR3 reads CATTGERREKLFF. The CDR3 coding sequence is TGTGCCACTACCGGGGAACGAAGGGAAAAACTGTTTTTT.

This chain links TRBV6-1 with TRBJ1-5; possible D gene TRBD1, 5 bases. The CDR3 spans 13 residues. Germline loops: CDR1 MNHNS, CDR2 SASEGT. The V gene lost 9 bases and the J gene lost 2 bases, with 11 bases spanning the gap. CDR3 nucleotides: TGTGCCAGTCGGGCGGGGGGCAATCAGCCCCAGCATTTT. This sequence encodes CASRAGGNQPQHF.

The count of this clone is one. Other DNA sequences in the sample encode the same CDR3. The chain is built from TRBV19 and TRBJ1-1; a weak D match, TRBD1 (6 bases). The CDR3 has 14 amino acids. Trimming pared 3 bases from V and 4 bases from J, leaving 12 bases between. Germline CDR1 reads LNHDA; CDR2 reads SQIVND (reference sequence). CDR3 coding DNA: TGTGCCAGTAGTATTTTTCAGGGGAGCACTGAAGCTTTCTTT. Translation gives CASSIFQGSTEAFF.

The genes are TRBV2 and TRBJ2-3, with D possibly TRBD1 on 5 matching bases. The CDR3 is 17 residues long. CDR1 SNHLY and CDR2 FYNNEI come from the germline V gene. V lost 3 bases, J lost 1 base, and 17 bases lay in between. The CDR3 bases are TGTGCCAGCAGTGATCAGGCAGGGCTTATAGGCACAGATACGCAGTATTTT. It is translated as CASSDQAGLIGTDTQYF.

Remarks on this clone: A read error may be the cause here, since a much bigger clone is one base away. The same CDR3 arises from other DNA sequences in this sample as well. This chain links TRBV5-4 with TRBJ1-2, with D perhaps matching TRBD1 (5 bases). The germline gives CDR1 SGHNT, CDR2 YYREEE (reference sequence). Trimming removed 1 base from V and 3 bases from J, with 16 bases in between. This CDR3 has 16 residues. The CDR3 loop is CASSLSGLGQDYGYTF. CDR3 DNA sequence: TGTGCCAGCAGCTTGTCGGGACTAGGACAAGACTATGGCTACACCTTC.

The chain joins TRBV5-4 to TRBJ1-3; D is undetermined. V was trimmed by 0 bases and J by 2 bases, leaving 9 bases between them. The CDR3 contains 15 residues. In germline, CDR1 is SGHNT, CDR2 YYREEE (reference sequence). The CDR3, as DNA: TGTGCCAGCAGCTTGGCAGGTGGCACTGGAAACACCATATATTTT. Translation gives CASSLAGGTGNTIYF.

The CDR3 spells CSVDGQGDHPEAFF. In DNA, the CDR3 is TGCAGCGTCGATGGACAGGGGGACCATCCTGAAGCTTTCTTT. The rearrangement joins TRBV29-1 to TRBJ1-1; 10 bases match TRBD1. Germline CDR1 is SQVTM and CDR2 is ANQGSEA. The ends lost 6 bases at V and 6 bases at J; junction bases unmatched: 10. The CDR3 sequence is 14 residues long.